The rows below give T cell receptor beta chains drawn from one sample of a study of Graves' ophthalmopathy and Graves' hyperthyroidism. TCRdb redid the calling of the multiplex PCR reads with MiXCR, one entry per CDR3 protein. The sample holds hundreds of thousands of distinct CDR3 sequences, approximately 21% seen once. Sample: peripheral blood. The receptor set was obtained from a woman aged 18-30 years with stable Graves' hyperthyroidism. Each CDR3 is given with its conserved first and last residue. A D gene is named only where the DNA matches it firmly. Only part of the rows carry a size: once, few, many, or a class if the clone is expanded.

many,TRBJ1-2,TRBV6-5,NA,CASSSHGTGANYGYTF,TGTGCCAGCAGTTCCCACGGAACAGGAGCTAACTATGGCTACACCTTC
NA,TRBJ2-5,TRBV9,NA,CASSEAASLQETQYF,TGTGCCAGCAGCGAGGCAGCCAGCTTACAAGAGACCCAGTACTTC
many,TRBJ2-5,TRBV10-3,NA,CAISVAGKMETQYF,TGTGCCATCAGTGTCGCAGGGAAAATGGAGACCCAGTACTTC
once,TRBJ2-5,TRBV11-2,TRBD1,CASSLETGGVEETQYF,TGTGCCAGCAGCTTAGAAACAGGGGGCGTTGAAGAGACCCAGTACTTC
NA,TRBJ1-2,TRBV20-1,NA,CSGGADSTRGYTF,TGCAGTGGGGGGGCCGACAGCACGAGAGGCTACACCTTC
many,TRBJ2-5,TRBV12-5,NA,CASGLLTGQETQYF,TGTGCTAGTGGTTTGCTAACAGGGCAAGAGACCCAGTACTTC
NA,TRBJ2-5,TRBV6-1,TRBD2,CASSGTSGSFQETQYF,TGTGCCAGCAGCGGGACTAGCGGGAGCTTCCAAGAGACCCAGTACTTC
many,TRBJ1-1,TRBV5-1,NA,CASSLGQLGTEAFF,TGCGCCAGCAGCTTGGGACAGTTAGGAACTGAAGCTTTCTTT
many,TRBJ1-5,TRBV20-1,NA,CSATIRRGQPQHF,TGCAGTGCTACCATTCGACGGGGTCAGCCCCAGCATTTT
few,TRBJ2-5,TRBV2,TRBD2,CASSEGNSGTSRKTQYF,TGTGCCAGCTCGGAGGGGAATTCCGGGACTAGCAGAAAGACCCAGTACTTC
many,TRBJ1-5,TRBV20-1,NA,CSARTGSGGQPQHF,TGCAGTGCTAGAACCGGGTCCGGAGGTCAGCCCCAGCATTTT
many,TRBJ2-7,TRBV7-8,TRBD1,CASSLRTGNEQYF,TGTGCCAGCAGCTTAAGGACAGGAAACGAGCAGTACTTC
many,TRBJ2-7,TRBV28,NA,CASSLWSTIYEQYF,TGTGCCAGCAGTTTATGGAGCACGATCTACGAGCAGTACTTC
NA,TRBJ1-5,TRBV4-1,NA,CASSPGLTSNQPQHF,TGCGCCAGCAGCCCCGGGTTAACAAGCAATCAGCCCCAGCATTTT
many,TRBJ2-5,TRBV27,NA,CASSLNRAEETQYF,TGTGCCAGCAGTCTGAACAGGGCTGAGGAGACCCAGTACTTC
few,TRBJ1-1,TRBV18,TRBD1,CASSPTGDREAFF,TGTGCCAGCTCACCAACTGGGGACAGAGAAGCTTTCTTT
many,TRBJ1-2,TRBV19,TRBD1,CASSLPRQGPGYTF,TGTGCCAGTAGTCTGCCCCGACAGGGGCCTGGCTACACCTTC
many,TRBJ2-4,TRBV7-9,TRBD1,CASSLAGQGLAKNIQYF,TGTGCCAGCAGCTTAGCGGGACAGGGCTTAGCCAAAAACATTCAGTACTTC
many,TRBJ1-2,TRBV30,NA,CAWYLGGNYGYTF,TGTGCCTGGTACTTGGGGGGAAACTATGGCTACACCTTC
many,TRBJ1-1,TRBV5-1,TRBD1,CASSGQGAEGEAFF,TGCGCCAGCAGCGGACAGGGGGCGGAAGGTGAAGCTTTCTTT
few,TRBJ2-5,TRBV6-1,TRBD2,CASSEVLAGGPGVEKTQYF,TGTGCCAGCAGTGAAGTCCTAGCGGGGGGGCCGGGGGTTGAAAAGACCCAGTACTTC
many,TRBJ1-6,TRBV20-1,NA,CSARRASSYNSPLHF,TGCAGTGCTAGGAGGGCGAGCTCCTATAATTCACCCCTCCACTTT
many,TRBJ1-2,TRBV2,TRBD1,CASSLTGTGWYGYTF,TGTGCCAGCAGTCTTACCGGGACAGGATGGTATGGCTACACCTTC
many,TRBJ1-5,TRBV12-3/TRBV12-4,NA,CASSLAGGGRQPQHF,TGTGCCAGCAGTTTAGCCGGGGGAGGGCGGCAGCCCCAGCATTTT
many,TRBJ2-7,TRBV28,NA,CASSSSHYEQYF,TGTGCCAGCAGTTCCTCCCACTACGAGCAGTACTTC
many,TRBJ2-7,TRBV18,NA,CASPAIYEQYF,TGTGCCAGCCCGGCCATCTACGAGCAGTACTTC
many,TRBJ2-7,TRBV5-1,NA,CASSLDLSDEQYF,TGCGCCAGCAGCTTGGACCTTAGCGACGAGCAGTACTTC
many,TRBJ1-6,TRBV27,NA,CASSFKGSNSPLHF,TGTGCCAGCAGTTTTAAGGGCAGCAATTCACCCCTCCACTTT
NA,TRBJ2-5,TRBV6-2/TRBV6-3,TRBD2,CASRPGLGETKYF,TGTGCCAGCAGGCCGGGACTAGGAGAGACCAAGTACTTC
many,TRBJ2-5,TRBV6-1,NA,CASSKPAYQETQYF,TGTGCCAGCAGTAAACCAGCGTACCAAGAGACCCAGTACTTC
few,TRBJ1-2,TRBV13,TRBD1,CASSASGTGEGYTF,TGTGCCAGCAGCGCCTCCGGGACAGGGGAAGGCTACACCTTC
many,TRBJ2-7,TRBV6-1,NA,CASKRTTKAYEQYF,TGTGCCAGCAAAAGGACCACGAAGGCCTACGAGCAGTACTTC
many,TRBJ1-1,TRBV29-1,NA,CSVAWTTEAFF,TGCAGCGTTGCCTGGACCACTGAAGCTTTCTTT
NA,TRBJ1-2,TRBV28,NA,CASTRAGEYGYTF,TGTGCCAGCACCCGGGCAGGGGAATATGGCTACACCTTC
many,TRBJ2-7,TRBV6-5,TRBD2,CASSYSPGLAGEQYF,TGTGCCAGCAGTTACTCTCCGGGACTAGCGGGCGAGCAGTACTTC
many,TRBJ2-7,TRBV6-1,NA,CASSGSLTQGFYEQYF,TGTGCCAGCAGTGGAAGCCTAACACAGGGCTTCTACGAGCAGTACTTC
NA,TRBJ1-5,TRBV27,NA,CASSVISNQPQHF,TGTGCCAGCAGTGTTATTAGCAATCAGCCCCAGCATTTT
NA,TRBJ1-1,TRBV2,NA,CASRLGGLRRVNTEAFF,TGTGCCAGCAGACTGGGGGGGCTAAGAAGAGTGAACACTGAAGCTTTCTTT
few,TRBJ2-7,TRBV27,TRBD2,CASSLYGAGVYEQYF,TGTGCCAGTTCCCTTTACGGGGCGGGAGTCTACGAGCAGTACTTC
many,TRBJ2-7,TRBV28,NA,CASSPRGGEQYF,TGTGCCAGCAGTCCCCGGGGAGGCGAGCAGTACTTC
NA,TRBJ2-5,TRBV15,NA,CATSSHRAGGETQYF,TGTGCCACCAGCAGCCACAGGGCAGGAGGAGAGACCCAGTACTTC
few,TRBJ2-5,TRBV9,NA,CASSVDWGRETQYF,TGTGCCAGCAGCGTAGACTGGGGGCGAGAGACCCAGTACTTC
many,TRBJ2-7,TRBV25-1,NA,CASSELSGYEQYF,TGTGCCAGCAGTGAATTGTCCGGCTACGAGCAGTACTTC
many,TRBJ1-2,TRBV2,NA,CASSGNYGYTF,TGTGCCAGCAGTGGGAACTATGGCTACACCTTC
many,TRBJ2-7,TRBV4-1,TRBD1,CASSQDLQGYNEQYF,TGCGCCAGCAGCCAAGATTTACAGGGGTACAACGAGCAGTACTTC
many,TRBJ1-5,TRBV27,NA,CASSPDSFSNQPQHF,TGTGCCAGCAGTCCCGATTCGTTTAGCAATCAGCCCCAGCATTTT
few,TRBJ2-7,TRBV28,TRBD2,CAGSTSGSSYEQYF,TGTGCCGGTTCGACTAGCGGGAGCTCCTACGAGCAGTACTTC
few,TRBJ2-2,TRBV3-1,NA,CASSHWQQNTGELFF,TGTGCCAGCAGCCACTGGCAGCAGAACACCGGGGAGCTGTTTTTT
NA,TRBJ1-5,TRBV12-3/TRBV12-4,NA,CASRASGYSNQPQHF,TGTGCCAGCAGGGCGTCAGGCTATAGCAATCAGCCCCAGCATTTT
many,TRBJ1-1,TRBV6-1,NA,CASRRQPLNTEAFF,TGTGCCAGCAGAAGACAGCCATTGAACACTGAAGCTTTCTTT
many,TRBJ1-1,TRBV7-6,NA,CASSRTPWGNTEAFF,TGTGCCAGCAGCAGAACTCCGTGGGGCAACACTGAAGCTTTCTTT
NA,TRBJ2-5,TRBV12-3/TRBV12-4,TRBD2,CASSSPGLAGPQETQYF,TGTGCCAGCAGTTCCCCGGGACTAGCGGGTCCACAAGAGACCCAGTACTTC
many,TRBJ2-5,TRBV11-2,NA,CASRVGETQYF,TGTGCCAGCAGGGTTGGGGAGACCCAGTACTTC
NA,TRBJ2-5,TRBV18,NA,CATAPRGDNQETQYF,TGTGCCACCGCCCCTAGGGGGGACAACCAAGAGACCCAGTACTTC
few,TRBJ2-7,TRBV5-8,TRBD1,CSSKTGEFNEQYF,TGTTCCAGCAAGACAGGGGAATTCAACGAGCAGTACTTC
many,TRBJ2-2,TRBV11-2,TRBD2,CASSLTSGAYTGELFF,TGTGCCAGCAGCTTGACTAGCGGGGCGTACACCGGGGAGCTGTTTTTT
many,TRBJ2-7,TRBV13,TRBD2,CASTLGLAGGPPVSSYEQYF,TGTGCCAGCACCTTAGGACTAGCGGGAGGACCGCCCGTTAGCTCCTACGAGCAGTACTTC
many,TRBJ1-1,TRBV27,NA,CASSLSRFGRNTEAFF,TGTGCCAGCAGTTTATCCCGGTTTGGTAGAAACACTGAAGCTTTCTTT
many,TRBJ1-2,TRBV20-1,TRBD1,CSATSGQGENYGYTF,TGCAGTGCTACCTCGGGACAGGGGGAAAACTATGGCTACACCTTC